This T cell receptor (beta chain) was identified during a study of cytomegalovirus exposure and HLA in healthy donors. General observations from the study: The CMV antigen specificity of a few CMV-associated chains was confirmed through in vitro analysis. There were several of the most significant clusters that appeared linked to common viral pathogens in a later analysis.

Researchers ran the PCR with 60 Vbeta and 13 Jbeta primers. Repertoires were generated with immunoSEQ multiplex PCR, while TCRdb's copy carries only in-frame clones and drops some. Counted here are some 89,000 clones, 75% to 90% occurring once; the ten biggest clones make up 7.4%. To note about this clone: Antigen: not known.

The clonotype originates from a man between 40 and 49 years old in good health and CMV-seropositive. The sample comprised PBMCs.

The CDR3 loop is CASREAGGLYEQYF. In DNA, the CDR3 is TGTGCCAGCAGGGAGGCGGGGGGACTCTACGAGCAGTACTTC. This chain joins TRBV6-5 and TRBJ2-7; 8 nucleotides match TRBD2. V gave up 6 bases and J gave up 3 bases; unmatched junction bases: 7. This CDR3 spans 14 amino acids. Germline CDR1 MNHEY, CDR2 SVGAGI.